This T cell receptor (beta chain) was recovered during a study of blood T cell repertoires in COVID-19. Looking at the study overall: The cDNA or gDNA used as material had been derived from T cells, B-cell-depleted T cells, or PBMCs.

Profiled with immunoSEQ multiplex PCR; TCRdb holds only in-frame clones, not every one. The sample shows 110,000 or so clones, 85% of them seen only once. Looked up from germline, CDR1 is SGHNT and CDR2 is YYREEE (reference sequence). This CDR3 comprises 12 residues. For this clone: One end of the junction fails to match germline, which may point to a read error.

The origin of this receptor is a human donor in a cohort sampled during active COVID-19. The V gene is TRBV5-4, the J gene TRBJ2-3; maybe TRBD2 (6 bases). What was sequenced was peripheral blood. CDR3 in DNA: TGTGCCAGCAGCTTGCCGGGACTGGGTCGGCATTTT. Its translation: CASSLPGLGRHF.